The clone carrying this TCR beta chain appeared a single time. No antigen is known for it. The CDR3 spans 14 residues. V dropped 2 bases and J dropped 5 bases, with 12 bases sitting between them. CDR1 MNHEY and CDR2 SVGAGI come from the germline V gene. This record comes from a study of cytotoxic CD8 clonotypes in ibrutinib-treated CLL. About the research overall: Response samples came after a median about 11 months of treatment, range 6 to 36. Points from the study as a whole: Sampling of sustained-remission and progressing patients occurred at differing times. Clonality increased with ibrutinib response but returned toward baseline at progression. Public clonotypes were seen rarely and were contracted or stable on treatment.

Measured with immunoSEQ multiplex PCR; TCRdb has only the in-frame clones, and not every one. The sample lists approximately 74,000 clones; over 75% were seen once. The chain recombines TRBV6-5 with TRBJ1-1; D ambiguous. Source: PBMCs, taken at disease progression, from a patient treated with ibrutinib. This clonotype was obtained from a human donor with chronic lymphocytic leukemia. CDR3 loop: CASSYLRLGTEAFF. For the CDR3, the DNA is TGTGCCAGCAGTTACCTCCGCCTTGGGACTGAAGCTTTCTTT.